Below are 29 T cell receptor beta chains sequenced from a single sample in a study of T-cell memory formation after mild COVID-19. Each CDR3 protein gets one entry after TCRdb re-called the 5' RACE reads with MiXCR. The table has 150,000 to 200,000 distinct CDR3 sequences, 15% to 20% seen once; the top ten hold roughly 3.9%. The sample taken for sequencing was PBMCs or a T cell subset sorted from them (not recorded which). The receptors derive from a man between 18 and 35 years old who had mild COVID-19 (a few samples of this study predate the infection). Cell type and time point are not known.

In this sample, this clonotype turned up a few times. The genes are TRBV11-2 and TRBJ2-3, with a weak D call TRBD1 (6 bases). Germline-derived CDR1 and CDR2 are SGHAT and FQNNGV. Trimming removed 2 bases at V and 4 bases at J, with 10 bases between. There are 14 residues in the CDR3. CDR3 nucleotide sequence: TGTGCCAGCAGCTTACCCAGGGGCGCAGATACGCAGTATTTT. Translated: CASSLPRGADTQYF.

There are a few counts of this clonotype. The chain combines TRBV7-8 with TRBJ2-1, with D uncertain. The length of the CDR3 is 14 residues. Germline assignment: CDR1 SGHVS and CDR2 FQNEAQ. Trimming removed 4 bases from V and 12 bases from J, with 19 bases in between. As DNA, the CDR3 is TGTGCCAGCAGCTGGGATGGATTTGACTCCTCGCAGTTCTTC. Encoded protein: CASSWDGFDSSQFF.

In DNA, the CDR3 is TGCGCCAGCAGCCCAAACCAGGGGGAATATGGCTACACCTTC. Translated: CASSPNQGEYGYTF. V is TRBV5-1 and J is TRBJ1-2; 7 nucleotides match TRBD1. The V gene's germline CDR1 is SGHRS and CDR2 YFSETQ. V trimming: 4 bases; J trimming: 5 bases; junction bases outside the gene matches: 8. This CDR3 has 14 amino acids.

The V call is TRBV6-5, the J call TRBJ1-2; D not certain. The CDR3 runs to 11 residues. Germline CDR1 and CDR2: MNHEY and SVGAGI. With 11 bases removed from V and 2 bases from J, the gap between germline ends came to 9 bases. In nucleotides, the CDR3 is TGTGCCGCCGGGGAAAACTATGGCTACACCTTC. It yields the protein CAAGENYGYTF.

This clonotype has only a few counts. V gene TRBV4-3 combines with J gene TRBJ2-5; 8 nucleotides agree with TRBD1. The CDR3 is 15 residues long. CDR1 is LGHNA and CDR2 is YSLEER in the germline V gene. Losses at the gene ends were 0 bases for V and 3 bases for J; bases not matched to a gene: 3. The CDR3 spells CASSQDRTGKETQYF. CDR3 DNA: TGCGCCAGCAGCCAAGATAGGACAGGGAAAGAGACCCAGTACTTC.

The chain carries TRBV25-1 and TRBJ1-5; D not resolved. The CDR3 runs to 13 residues. Germline V gene data show CDR1 as MGHDK and CDR2 as SYGVNS. The ends were cut back, 3 bases at V and 7 bases at J, with 10 bases in the middle. CDR3 nucleotides: TGTGCCAGCAGTGATAATGCGGGCCAGCCCCAGCATTTT. Residues: CASSDNAGQPQHF.

This clonotype showed up just a few times. The chain has TRBV20-1 and TRBJ2-5, with 9 bases that match TRBD1. V lost 5 bases to trimming and J lost 4 bases; unmatched junction nucleotides: 5. Germline V CDR1 and CDR2: DFQATT, SNEGSKA (reference sequence). The CDR3 is 13 amino acids. CDR3 residues: CSARTGGSETQYF. The CDR3 DNA follows: TGCAGTGCTCGAACAGGGGGCTCAGAGACCCAGTACTTC.

This clonotype appeared a few times. This rearrangement joins TRBV5-1 to TRBJ1-3, with D hard to call. This CDR3 is built from 13 residues. The germline gives CDR1 SGHRS, CDR2 YFSETQ. Trimming pared 4 bases from V and 2 bases from J, leaving 7 bases between. CDR3 residues: CASSQDTGNTIYF. The CDR3 bases are TGCGCCAGCAGCCAGGATACTGGAAACACCATATATTTT.

This clonotype was recorded at least ten times. The chain has TRBV7-2 and TRBJ2-5; no firm D call. The CDR3 runs 12 residues. V shed 1 base and J shed 9 bases, with 9 bases lying between them. In germline, CDR1 is SGHTA, CDR2 FQGNSA. The CDR3 nucleotides are TGTGCCAGCAGCTTAGAATCTATGGCCCAGTACTTC. It specifies CASSLESMAQYF.

This clonotype was detected only a few times. The CDR3: CSARDRTGVNYGYTF. Written as DNA, the CDR3 is TGCAGTGCTAGAGATAGGACAGGGGTTAACTATGGCTACACCTTC. The chain combines TRBV20-1 with TRBJ1-2; 9 bases are a match to TRBD1. CDR1 is DFQATT and CDR2 is SNEGSKA in the germline V gene (reference sequence). J lost 1 base, V lost 0 bases, and 3 bases had no gene match. The CDR3 consists of 15 residues.

This clonotype has more than one count but fewer than ten. This sequence joins TRBV10-3 and TRBJ2-7; D assignment may be TRBD1 or TRBD2 (5 bases each). Trimming took off 5 bases at V and 5 bases at J, with 16 bases between the two ends. This CDR3 region has 14 residues. Germline CDR1 reads ENHRY; CDR2 reads SYGVKD. This CDR3 is CAISRNTRGDEQYF. The CDR3 coding sequence is TGTGCCATCAGTCGTAACACTAGGGGAGACGAGCAGTACTTC.

This clonotype was observed at least ten times. The chain employs TRBV6-6 and TRBJ2-3; unclear D gene. V lost 2 bases, J lost 0 bases, and 15 bases lay in between. CDR1 is MNHNY and CDR2 is SVGAGI in the germline V gene (reference sequence). The CDR3 contains 17 residues. CDR3: CASSYPREGSSTDTQYF. The CDR3 region has the DNA TGTGCCAGCAGTTACCCCAGAGAAGGGTCTAGCACAGATACGCAGTATTTT.

The chain employs TRBV12-3 or TRBV12-4 and TRBJ2-7; D is perhaps TRBD1 or TRBD2 (6 bases each). This CDR3 is built from 15 residues. V was clipped by 2 bases and J by 4 bases, with 15 bases between them. The CDR3: CASSLRGPAGYEQYF. CDR3 DNA: TGTGCCAGCAGTTTACGGGGGCCCGCCGGATACGAGCAGTACTTC.

This chain's CDR3 is CASSRTSLHEQFF. The CDR3 nucleotides are TGTGCCAGCAGTCGGACTAGTCTACATGAGCAGTTCTTC. The V call is TRBV7-3, the J call TRBJ2-1; TRBD2 agrees at 7 bases. The CDR3 consists of 13 residues. The V gene end was trimmed by 6 bases and the J gene end by 8 bases; junction bases not matched to a gene: 7. The germline gives CDR1 SGHTA, CDR2 FQGTGA.

This clonotype was seen many times. This rearrangement joins TRBV7-9 to TRBJ2-4; the D is unclear. This CDR3 has 13 amino acids. Germline CDR1 is SEHNR and CDR2 is FQNEAQ (reference sequence). Trimming pared 7 bases from V and 2 bases from J, leaving 9 bases between. This CDR3 reads CASTPLSKNIQYF. In DNA form, the CDR3 reads TGTGCCAGCACCCCTCTGTCCAAAAACATTCAGTACTTC.

The V gene is TRBV7-2, the J gene TRBJ2-1, with D possibly TRBD2 on 5 matching bases. The CDR3 totals 13 residues. Germline V gene lookup returns CDR1 SGHTA and CDR2 FQGNSA. V dropped 2 bases and J dropped 4 bases, with 6 bases sitting between them. CDR3 DNA: TGTGCCAGCAGCTTAACTAGATACAATGAGCAGTTCTTC. Translation: CASSLTRYNEQFF.

This clonotype was seen more than once but under ten times. The rearrangement joins TRBV5-1 to TRBJ1-3; D unresolved. Germline CDR1 reads SGHRS; CDR2 reads YFSETQ. The CDR3 runs to 13 residues. Trimming removed 4 bases from V and 4 bases from J, with 9 bases in between. CDR3 loop: CASSVATGNTIYF. The CDR3, as DNA: TGCGCCAGCAGCGTGGCGACGGGAAACACCATATATTTT.

V and J are TRBV15 and TRBJ2-7, with 10 nucleotides matching TRBD1. CDR1 and CDR2 from the germline V gene are LNHNV and YYDKDF (reference sequence). The CDR3 loop spans 17 amino acids. V lost 0 bases to trimming and J lost 6 bases; unmatched junction nucleotides: 11. This chain's CDR3 is CATSRDPDRGRVGEQYF. In nucleotides, the CDR3 is TGTGCCACCAGCAGAGATCCCGACAGGGGGCGGGTTGGCGAGCAGTACTTC.

The genes are TRBV6-2 or TRBV6-3 and TRBJ1-2; D is unclear. Trimming took off 6 bases at V and 4 bases at J, with 15 bases between the two ends. The length of the CDR3 is 14 residues. Germline lookup yields CDR1 MNHEY and CDR2 SVGEGT. In nucleotides, the CDR3 is TGTGCCAGCAGGGGTTCTTCGGCCGGCTATGGCTACACCTTC. Translation gives CASRGSSAGYGYTF.

A few counts support this clonotype. J is TRBJ1-2 and V is TRBV5-5; 7 nucleotides agree with TRBD1. The CDR3 runs to 15 residues. Germline trimming cut 0 bases from V and 4 bases from J; bases unmatched to any gene: 6. In germline, CDR1 is SGHKS, CDR2 YYEKEE (reference sequence). CDR3 coding DNA: TGTGCCAGCAGCTTGGGTGCAGGGGGTGGCTATGGCTACACCTTC. Its translation is CASSLGAGGGYGYTF.

This chain connects TRBV30 to TRBJ2-5; D is unclear. Germline CDR1 is GTSNPN and CDR2 is SVGIG (reference sequence). The length of the CDR3 is 15 residues. V was trimmed by 0 bases and J by 2 bases, leaving 13 bases between them. DNA of the CDR3: TGTGCCTGGAGTGTCGGGTCGGGCCGGCAAGAGACCCAGTACTTC. Its translation: CAWSVGSGRQETQYF.

J is TRBJ2-3 and V is TRBV5-1; TRBD1 matches at 7 bases. The CDR3 contains 13 residues. After removal of 7 bases from V and 2 bases from J, the junction contained 4 bases not matched to a gene. Germline V gives CDR1 SGHRS, CDR2 YFSETQ. CDR3 amino acids: CASGQGVTDTQYF. The CDR3 bases are TGCGCCAGCGGCCAGGGGGTCACAGATACGCAGTATTTT.

The rearrangement links TRBV24-1 to TRBJ2-3; the D is unclear. V lost 1 base and J lost 3, with 7 bases in between. Germline V gene lookup returns CDR1 KGHDR and CDR2 SFDVKD. This CDR3 has 14 residues. As DNA, the CDR3 is TGTGCCACCAGTGATTTCCGGGCGACAGATACGCAGTATTTT. Protein: CATSDFRATDTQYF.

This rearrangement joins TRBV19 to TRBJ2-1, with a weak D call TRBD1 (6 bases). Trimming took 3 bases from V and 9 from J, leaving 15 bases between them. This CDR3 is built from 14 residues. Germline values: CDR1 LNHDA, CDR2 SQIVND (reference sequence). CDR3 coding DNA: TGTGCCAGTAGTATTACCAGGGGATTGGGTGAGCAGTTCTTC. Translated, it gives CASSITRGLGEQFF.

The table lists this clonotype with a few counts. The chain carries TRBV5-1 and TRBJ2-7, with D unresolved. Germline CDR1 is SGHRS and CDR2 is YFSETQ. The CDR3 contains 15 residues. The V gene lost 0 bases and the J gene lost 8 bases, with 18 bases spanning the gap. CDR3 DNA sequence: TGCGCCAGCAGCTTGGAGCCGGGCCAGGCTGGGCAGCAGTACTTC. It translates to CASSLEPGQAGQQYF.

This clonotype was detected once. The junction differs from germline at one of its ends, possibly a read error. V usage is TRBV7-9 and J usage is TRBJ1-1; no definite D call. The CDR3 contains 12 residues. The germline V gene has CDR1 SEHNR and CDR2 FQNEAQ (reference sequence). CDR3 loop: CGSSLRETEAFF. The CDR3 DNA reads as TGTGGCAGCAGCTTACGGGAAACTGAAGCTTTCTTT.

The chain links TRBV7-9 to TRBJ1-1, with 7 bases identical to TRBD1. CDR3 length: 14 amino acids. After removal of 5 bases from V and 4 bases from J, the junction contained 7 bases not matched to a gene. The V gene's germline CDR1 is SEHNR and CDR2 FQNEAQ (reference sequence). The CDR3 is CASSLDRRSTEAFF. The CDR3 region has the DNA TGTGCCAGCAGCCTGGACAGGAGGAGCACTGAAGCTTTCTTT.

This clonotype was picked up a small number of times. The chain employs TRBV7-2 and TRBJ2-5, with D perhaps TRBD1 or TRBD2 (5 bases each). The CDR3 is made up of 13 amino acids. V dropped 5 bases and J dropped 9 bases, with 16 bases sitting between them. CDR1 and CDR2 from the germline V gene are SGHTA and FQGNSA. The CDR3 loop reads CASSMGPQRAQYF. Here the CDR3 DNA reads TGTGCCAGCAGCATGGGACCCCAAAGGGCCCAGTACTTC.

The chain recombines TRBV6-5 with TRBJ1-2; D perhaps matches TRBD1 (5 bases). The CDR3 covers 13 residues. Germline CDR1 reads MNHEY; CDR2 reads SVGAGI. V was trimmed by 6 bases and J by 3 bases, leaving 11 bases between them. Here the CDR3 DNA reads TGTGCCAGCAGACGAGGACAAGACTATGGCTACACCTTC. Protein: CASRRGQDYGYTF.